These T cell receptor beta chains were read from a single sample in a study of blood T cell repertoires in COVID-19. TCRdb's table, derived via immunoSEQ multiplex PCR, lists solely in-frame clones and lacks some. The table has about 430,000 clones, roughly 90% seen once. Sequencing used PBMCs or T cells enriched from blood (not recorded which). Every receptor here comes from a woman between 18 and 29 years old who had been exposed to COVID-19. Each CDR3 is given with its conserved first and last residue. The D gene is left open where the match is weak.

v_gene	d_gene	CDR3aa
TRBV7-9	-	CASSQSGREQYF
TRBV6-5	-	CASSYSGRDGQPQHF
TRBV5-1	-	CASSLARSGGYQETQYF
TRBV3-1/TRBV3-2	-	CASSNPKRGVPYEQYF
TRBV6-5	TRBD1	CASSYRQGRDYEQYF
TRBV4-1	-	CASSEKGRQAGLHF
TRBV7-9	-	CAGAVSGSTDTQYF
TRBV3-1/TRBV3-2	TRBD2	CASRGLAYEQYF
TRBV28	TRBD2	CASKWRSGSFGELFF
TRBV9	TRBD2	CASSGGGAIYLDTQYF
TRBV4-3	-	CASSPTGTGRTEAFF
TRBV6-1	-	CASSEIGGNYNEQFF
TRBV7-9	TRBD1	CASSLGTGDEKLFF
TRBV25-1	-	CASSYSYNSPLHF
TRBV9	TRBD1	CASSLGGGGTGVNSPLHF
TRBV18	-	CASEATGSSYEQYF
TRBV3-1/TRBV3-2	TRBD2	CASKGDSGASYNEQFF
TRBV28	-	CASIRQLGGYDQPQHF
TRBV10-3	TRBD2	CAISETAGVSYEQYF
TRBV6-5	-	CASSRVGGADTQYF
TRBV28	TRBD1	CASTSDRVGQKLFF
TRBV11-3	-	CASSLVRGGQPQHF
TRBV15	-	CATSRVGSTEAFF
TRBV2	-	CASSVQSTNEKLFF
TRBV5-4	-	CASSLWTDGYTF
TRBV7-9	-	CASSSRLSTDTQYF
TRBV4-1	TRBD1	CASSQVGRGPPDTQYF
TRBV24-1	TRBD1	CATSDHRGADDEQYF
TRBV6-5	TRBD1	CAIQDRGNNQPQHF
TRBV5-1	-	CASSLGSGRNSPLHF
TRBV6-2/TRBV6-3	-	CASSYGGAGYTF
TRBV7-9	TRBD1	CASSLTGGNQPQHF
TRBV27	-	CASSLYAGAEAFF
TRBV6-4	TRBD1	CASSSTGSNTGELFF
TRBV3-1/TRBV3-2	TRBD1	CASSQDFDRGAGNTIYF
TRBV2	TRBD1	CASGRAGGETQYF
TRBV6-5	-	CASSRGRGGQPQHF
TRBV2	-	CASSGGGDEQFF
TRBV7-6	TRBD1	CASSLAQGATYNEQFF
TRBV18	-	CASSRTWNTEAFF
TRBV5-4	TRBD1	CASSTGGWREQYF
TRBV9	TRBD2	CASSVSSGGAETQYF
TRBV6-5	TRBD2	CASGISGAYEQYF
TRBV6-5	TRBD1	CASQGTAEAYEQYF
TRBV9	-	CASSEGLWDNYEKLFF